The rows below give T cell receptor beta chains drawn from one sample of a study of CD8 T cells in Susac syndrome. TCRdb called the immunoSEQ multiplex PCR reads again in MiXCR, with one record for every CDR3 protein. The sample carries approximately 79,000 distinct CDR3 sequences, under 95% recorded once. Sample: CD8+ T cells from PBMCs. The origin of the receptors is a human donor with Susac syndrome. CDR3s include the opening cysteine and the closing phenylalanine or tryptophan. A D gene is named only where the DNA matches it firmly. Rows give clone size only sometimes, using once, few, many, or a class for an expanded clone.

15	.	TRBV30	TRBJ2-6	.	TGTGCCTGGAGTGTACGGGCGTCTGGGGCCAACGTCCTGACTTTC	CAWSVRASGANVLTF
15	.	TRBV5-6	TRBJ2-7	.	TGTGCCAGCAGCTTGATGGCGGTTAGCTCCTACGAGCAGTACTTC	CASSLMAVSSYEQYF
15	.	TRBV4-3	TRBJ1-1	.	TGCGCCAGCAGCCAAGCTGCAGTTCAGGGCACTGAAGCTTTCTTT	CASSQAAVQGTEAFF
16	.	TRBV28	TRBJ1-1	.	TGTGCCAGCTCAGTAGCAGGTCATCTTCAGAACACTGAAGCTTTCTTT	CASSVAGHLQNTEAFF
14	TRBD1	TRBV28	TRBJ2-5	.	TGTGCCAGCAGTTCCGGGACAGGGAGAGAGACCCAGTACTTC	CASSSGTGRETQYF
16	.	TRBV19	TRBJ2-4	.	TGTGCCGCAAGGTCGGACGGGAGTCAAGATCAAAACATTCAGTACTTC	CAARSDGSQDQNIQYF
13	.	TRBV18	TRBJ2-7	.	TGTGCCAGCTCACCACGTTCGGGTAACGAGCAGTACTTC	CASSPRSGNEQYF
14	.	TRBV9	TRBJ2-1	.	TGTGCCAGCAGCCCCAGGGTCTGGGACAATGAGCAGTTCTTC	CASSPRVWDNEQFF
16	TRBD1	TRBV6-5	TRBJ1-1	once	TGTGCCAGCAGTTCCCCTCGGACAGGGGGCTTCACTGAAGCTTTCTTT	CASSSPRTGGFTEAFF
13	.	TRBV6-2/TRBV6-3	TRBJ1-2	.	TGTGCCAGCAGAACCCAGTCTAACTATGGCTACACCTTC	CASRTQSNYGYTF
14	.	TRBV9	TRBJ2-7	.	TGTGCCAGCAGCGTAGGGGGGAACTCCTACGAGCAGTACTTC	CASSVGGNSYEQYF
13	.	TRBV6-4	TRBJ1-1	once	TGTGCCAGCACCTACGGGCCAGCCACTGAAGCTTTCTTT	CASTYGPATEAFF
17	TRBD2	TRBV14	TRBJ2-1	.	TGTGCCAGCAGCCCCCTTTTCGGAGCGGGGGGTCTCAATGAGCAGTTCTTC	CASSPLFGAGGLNEQFF
15	.	TRBV20-1	TRBJ2-1	.	TGCAGTGCCCGGGACCCCAGTCCGTATGGCAATGAGCAGTTCTTC	CSARDPSPYGNEQFF
12	.	TRBV29-1	TRBJ2-1	.	TGCAGCGCAGTGCCCGGGCCCAATGAGCAGTTCTTC	CSAVPGPNEQFF
14	TRBD1	TRBV7-9	TRBJ2-1	.	TGTGCCAGCAGTCCCGGGACAGGGAACAATGAGCAGTTCTTC	CASSPGTGNNEQFF
13	.	TRBV6-5	TRBJ1-1	.	TGTGCCAGCAGTTTCAGGACACGGTCCGAAGCTTTCTTT	CASSFRTRSEAFF
16	.	TRBV20-1	TRBJ2-1	.	TGCAGTGCTAGAGAGTTCCGGAGTCGTACCTACAATGAGCAGTTCTTC	CSAREFRSRTYNEQFF
14	TRBD1	TRBV27	TRBJ2-7	.	TGTGCCAGCAGTAGAGGGACAGGGCACTACGAGCAGTACTTC	CASSRGTGHYEQYF
15	.	TRBV11-2	TRBJ2-7	.	TGTGCCAGCAGCGATAGGGGGGCGAGCTCCTACGAGCAGTACTTC	CASSDRGASSYEQYF
15	TRBD1	TRBV18	TRBJ1-6	.	TGTGCCAGCTCACAAGGACAGGGGGTAGATTCACCCCTCCACTTT	CASSQGQGVDSPLHF
11	.	TRBV12-3/TRBV12-4	TRBJ2-1	once	TGTGCCAGCAGTCCCCCGGGTGAGCAGTTCTTC	CASSPPGEQFF
14	TRBD2	TRBV6-2/TRBV6-3	TRBJ2-7	.	TGTGCCAGCAGTCCCACTAGCGGGAGATACGAGCAGTACTTC	CASSPTSGRYEQYF
15	.	TRBV7-9	TRBJ2-3	once	TGTGCCAGCAGCTTTCGGGACCCACCATTGGCTACGCAGTATTTT	CASSFRDPPLATQYF
14	.	TRBV7-8	TRBJ1-2	.	TGTGCCAGCAGCACTCGACAGTCGCCTTATGGCTACACCTTC	CASSTRQSPYGYTF
14	.	TRBV4-3	TRBJ1-1	.	TGCGCCAGCAGCCAAGATCGGAGGAACACTGAAGCTTTCTTT	CASSQDRRNTEAFF
13	.	TRBV7-8	TRBJ2-1	.	TGTGCCAGCAGCTTACGGTGGATGGTTGAGCAGTTCTTC	CASSLRWMVEQFF
14	TRBD1	TRBV6-5	TRBJ1-2	once	TGTGCCAGTACAGGGGGCCAGACTAACTATGGCTACACCTTC	CASTGGQTNYGYTF
14	.	TRBV19	TRBJ2-5	few	TGTGCCAGTAGTATCTTTGGACAGCAAGAGACCCAGTACTTC	CASSIFGQQETQYF
15	.	TRBV20-1	TRBJ2-6	.	TGCAGTGCTAGAGTTCGCGTAGCTGGGGCCAACGTCCTGACTTTC	CSARVRVAGANVLTF
18	TRBD1	TRBV15	TRBJ1-1	.	TGTGCCACCAGCAGCACCTACATAGTACAGGGGCTTAACACTGAAGCTTTCTTT	CATSSTYIVQGLNTEAFF
15	.	TRBV7-3	TRBJ2-1	.	TGTGCCAGCAGCTTATCAGGGAATTCTGCCAATGAGCAGTTCTTC	CASSLSGNSANEQFF
16	.	TRBV21-1	TRBJ2-7	.	TGTGCCAGCAGCAAAGTGGAAGCGGGACTAACCTACGAGCAGTACTTC	CASSKVEAGLTYEQYF
15	TRBD1	TRBV12-3/TRBV12-4	TRBJ2-1	.	TGTGCCATTCACCCCCGGGACAGGGCTCTCCATGAGCAGTTCTTC	CAIHPRDRALHEQFF
12	.	TRBV18	TRBJ1-2	.	TGTGCCAGCTCGGGGGGTAGCTATGGCTACACCTTC	CASSGGSYGYTF
11	.	TRBV6-2/TRBV6-3	TRBJ2-7	.	TGTGCCAGCAGCCTAATGTGGGAGCAGTACTTC	CASSLMWEQYF
17	.	TRBV27	TRBJ1-2	.	TGTGCCAGCAGTTTACCCGGACCCTTCTTCGCTAACTATGGCTACACCTTC	CASSLPGPFFANYGYTF
13	.	TRBV27	TRBJ1-1	.	TGTGCCAGCAGCCACAACAGGGCCCTTGAAGCTTTCTTT	CASSHNRALEAFF
13	TRBD2	TRBV30	TRBJ2-1	once	TGTGCCTGGACTAGCGGGAGTAGGAATGAGCAGTTCTTC	CAWTSGSRNEQFF
11	.	TRBV28	TRBJ1-4	.	TGTGCGGGAGGGGCTAATGAAAAACTGTTTTTT	CAGGANEKLFF
14	.	TRBV5-5	TRBJ1-2	.	TGTGCCAGCAGCTTGCCAGGGGTTAAGAATGGCTACACCTTC	CASSLPGVKNGYTF
15	TRBD1	TRBV6-2/TRBV6-3	TRBJ1-1	.	TGTGCCAGCAGTATCCCGGGACAGGGTGGGACTGAAGCTTTCTTT	CASSIPGQGGTEAFF